This T cell receptor (beta chain) was sequenced for a study of T cell repertoires in cytomegalovirus infection (dated by TCRdb to between 2018 and 2021). The study in broad terms: Donor HLA type was relevant to the analysis, because carriage of CMV infection together with the matching HLA type was indicated by public TCR beta signatures. Overall study results and their limits: The ex vivo response was dominated by HLA-C-restricted CMV-specific TCR beta clonotypes, which also provided the single most frequent clonotype in two of eight donors. Carriers of CMV infection plus the relevant HLA type were discriminated by the cumulative frequency of public TCR beta family members in the study cohort and in an independent roughly 370-donor cohort.

This clonotype showed up just once. It has no known antigen specificity. It has no much larger one-base neighbor in the sample; base qualities were not kept. One read alone provides weak support. Data came from an Illumina HiSeq 1500. Using fastp at Q25 and MiXCR, TCRdb reprocessed the public reads and kept productive beta chains. Rows are unified per CDR3 protein, each entry keeping the most common DNA and genes. The sample includes roughly 320,000 distinct CDR3 sequences, with around 10% observed a single time. The top ten constitute approximately 2.4% of the sample. Sequenced sample: PBMCs. The sequence came from a human donor in good health (CMV status not recorded). Some clones in this sample may be carry-over from other donors' samples.

The nucleotide sequence is given as TGCAGTGCTAGAGATTTCGGGGGGCAAAATCAGCCCCAGCATTTT. This gives the protein CSARDFGGQNQPQHF. Rearrangement joined TRBV20-1 to TRBJ1-5; perhaps TRBD1 is the D gene, with 6 bases matching. CDR3 length: 15 amino acids, cysteine to phenylalanine. CDR3 DNA is the only sequence kept; it has 45 bases, read in frame from the first base. The germline V gene encodes CDR1 DFQATT and CDR2 SNEGSKA (reference sequence). V and J are truncated by 0 bases and 4 bases respectively, leaving an intervening sequence of 13 bases.